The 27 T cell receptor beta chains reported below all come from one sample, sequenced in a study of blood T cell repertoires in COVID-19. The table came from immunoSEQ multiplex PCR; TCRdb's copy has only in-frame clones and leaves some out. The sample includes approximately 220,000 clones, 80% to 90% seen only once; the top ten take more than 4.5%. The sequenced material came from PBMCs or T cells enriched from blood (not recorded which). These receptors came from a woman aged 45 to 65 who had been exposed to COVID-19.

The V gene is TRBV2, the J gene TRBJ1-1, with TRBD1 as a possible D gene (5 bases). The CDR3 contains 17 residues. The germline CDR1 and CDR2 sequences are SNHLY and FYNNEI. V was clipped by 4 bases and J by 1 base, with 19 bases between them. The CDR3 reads CASSVLGRAVKNTEAFF. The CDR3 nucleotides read TGTGCCAGCAGTGTTCTGGGCAGGGCTGTTAAGAACACTGAAGCTTTCTTT.

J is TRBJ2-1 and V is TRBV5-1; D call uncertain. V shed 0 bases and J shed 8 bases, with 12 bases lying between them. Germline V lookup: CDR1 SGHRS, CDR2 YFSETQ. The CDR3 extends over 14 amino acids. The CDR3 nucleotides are TGCGCCAGCAGCTTGGCAATAATCTCGGATGAGCAGTTCTTC. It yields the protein CASSLAIISDEQFF.

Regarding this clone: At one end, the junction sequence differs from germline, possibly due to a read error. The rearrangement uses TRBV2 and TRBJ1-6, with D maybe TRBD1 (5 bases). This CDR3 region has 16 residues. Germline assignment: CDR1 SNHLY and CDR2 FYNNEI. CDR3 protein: CASREGAGPYNSPLHF. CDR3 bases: TGTGCCAGCAGGGAAGGGGCGGGCCCCTATAATTCACCCCTCCACTTT.

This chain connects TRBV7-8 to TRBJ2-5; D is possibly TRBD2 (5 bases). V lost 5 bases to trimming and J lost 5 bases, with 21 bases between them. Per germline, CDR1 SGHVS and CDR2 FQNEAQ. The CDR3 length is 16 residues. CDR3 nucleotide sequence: TGTGCCAGCAGCCCATTAGGGAGCGGACGTGGGGAGACCCAGTACTTC. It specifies CASSPLGSGRGETQYF.

CDR3 in amino acids: CASSQRGGGGTDTQYF. Written as DNA, the CDR3 is TGTGCCAGCAGCCAGCGTGGAGGGGGGGGCACAGATACGCAGTATTTT. J is TRBJ2-3 and V is TRBV9, with D possibly matching TRBD2 (7 bases). V gave up 4 bases and J gave up 1 base, with 16 bases separating them. Germline CDR1 reads SGDLS; CDR2 reads YYNGEE. The CDR3 is 16 amino acids.

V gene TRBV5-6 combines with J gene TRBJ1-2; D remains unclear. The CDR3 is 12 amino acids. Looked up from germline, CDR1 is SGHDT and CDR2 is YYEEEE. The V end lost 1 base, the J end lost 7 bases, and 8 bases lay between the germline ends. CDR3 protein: CASSLTTGGYTF. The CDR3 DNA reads TGTGCCAGCAGCTTGACTACGGGTGGCTACACCTTC. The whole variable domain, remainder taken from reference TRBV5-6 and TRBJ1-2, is DAGVTQSPTHLIKTRGQQVTLRCSPKSGHDTVSWYQQALGQGPQFIFQYYEEEERQRGNFPDRFSGHQFPNYSSELNVNALLLGDSALYLCASSLTTGGYTFGSGTRLTVV.

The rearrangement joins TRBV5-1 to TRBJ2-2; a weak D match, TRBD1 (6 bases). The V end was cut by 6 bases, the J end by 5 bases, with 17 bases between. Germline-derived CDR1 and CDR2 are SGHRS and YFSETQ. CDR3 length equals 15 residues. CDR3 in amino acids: CASTSGRGWTGELFF. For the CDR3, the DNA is TGCGCCAGCACCTCCGGTAGGGGGTGGACCGGGGAGCTGTTTTTT.

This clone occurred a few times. CDR3 protein: CSVGGPQGKMNTEAFF. The CDR3 DNA reads as TGCAGCGTTGGTGGTCCACAGGGGAAGATGAACACTGAAGCTTTCTTT. This chain links TRBV29-1 with TRBJ1-1; 7 nucleotides agree with TRBD1. V shed 4 bases, J shed 0 bases, and the junction held 11 bases outside the gene matches. Germline V gene lookup returns CDR1 SQVTM and CDR2 ANQGSEA. CDR3 length equals 16 residues.

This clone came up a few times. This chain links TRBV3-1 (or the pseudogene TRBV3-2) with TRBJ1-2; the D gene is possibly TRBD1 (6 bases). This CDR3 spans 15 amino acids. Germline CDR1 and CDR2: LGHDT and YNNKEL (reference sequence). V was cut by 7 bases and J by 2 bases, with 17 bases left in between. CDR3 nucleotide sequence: TGTGCCAGCACCCTCGGGGGGGCTGGGAACTATGGCTACACCTTC. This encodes CASTLGGAGNYGYTF.

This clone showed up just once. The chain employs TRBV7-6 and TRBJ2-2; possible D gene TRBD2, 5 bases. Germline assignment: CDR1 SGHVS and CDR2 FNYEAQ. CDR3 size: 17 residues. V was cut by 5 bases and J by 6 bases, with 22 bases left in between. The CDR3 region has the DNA TGTGCCAGCAGCCCGATAGGAGGAAAGGGCGGGCCCGGGGAGCTGTTTTTT. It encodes CASSPIGGKGGPGELFF.

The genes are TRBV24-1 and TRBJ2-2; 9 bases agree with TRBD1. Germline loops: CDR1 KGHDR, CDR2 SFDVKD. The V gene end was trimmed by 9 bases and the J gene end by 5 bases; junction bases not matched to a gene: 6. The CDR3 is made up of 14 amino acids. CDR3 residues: CATQGTGKTGELFF. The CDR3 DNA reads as TGTGCCACCCAAGGGACAGGGAAGACCGGGGAGCTGTTTTTT.

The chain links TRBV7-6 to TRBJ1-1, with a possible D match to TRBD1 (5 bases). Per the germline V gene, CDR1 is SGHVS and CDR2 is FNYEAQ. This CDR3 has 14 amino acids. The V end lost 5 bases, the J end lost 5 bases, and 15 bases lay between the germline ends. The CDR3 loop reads CASSPWGRGTEAFF. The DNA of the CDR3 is TGTGCCAGCAGCCCCTGGGGCCGGGGGACTGAAGCTTTCTTT.

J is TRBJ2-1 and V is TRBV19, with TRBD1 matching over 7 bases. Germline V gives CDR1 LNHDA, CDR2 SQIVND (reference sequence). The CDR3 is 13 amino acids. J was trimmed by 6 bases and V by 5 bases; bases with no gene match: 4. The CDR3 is CASSGTESNEQFF. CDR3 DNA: TGTGCCAGTAGTGGGACAGAGTCCAATGAGCAGTTCTTC.

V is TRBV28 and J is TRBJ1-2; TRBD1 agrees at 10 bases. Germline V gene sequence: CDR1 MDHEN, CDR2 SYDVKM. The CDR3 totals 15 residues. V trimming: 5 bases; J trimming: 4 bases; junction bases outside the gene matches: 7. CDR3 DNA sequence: TGTGCCAGCAGTGGGGCCGGGACAGGGGTCTATGGCTACACCTTC. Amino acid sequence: CASSGAGTGVYGYTF.

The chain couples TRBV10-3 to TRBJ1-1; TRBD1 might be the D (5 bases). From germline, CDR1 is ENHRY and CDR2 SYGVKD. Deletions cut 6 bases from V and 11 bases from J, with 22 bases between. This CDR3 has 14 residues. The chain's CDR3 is CAISNQRGTGEAFF. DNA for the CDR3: TGTGCCATCAGCAACCAGCGGGGGACTGGTGAGGCTTTCTTT.

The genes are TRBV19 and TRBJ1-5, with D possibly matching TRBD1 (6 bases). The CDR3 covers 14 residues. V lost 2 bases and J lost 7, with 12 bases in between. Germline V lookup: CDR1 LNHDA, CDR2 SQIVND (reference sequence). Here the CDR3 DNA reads TGTGCCAGTAGTATACAGGGGTGGGGACAGCCCCAGCATTTT. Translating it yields CASSIQGWGQPQHF.

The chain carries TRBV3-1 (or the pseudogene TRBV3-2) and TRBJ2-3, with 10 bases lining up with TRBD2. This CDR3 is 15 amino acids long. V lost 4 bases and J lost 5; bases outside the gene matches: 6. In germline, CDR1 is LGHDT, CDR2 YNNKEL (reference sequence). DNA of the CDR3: TGTGCCAGCAGCCCCATAGCGGGGGGATTAGATACGCAGTATTTT. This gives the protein CASSPIAGGLDTQYF.

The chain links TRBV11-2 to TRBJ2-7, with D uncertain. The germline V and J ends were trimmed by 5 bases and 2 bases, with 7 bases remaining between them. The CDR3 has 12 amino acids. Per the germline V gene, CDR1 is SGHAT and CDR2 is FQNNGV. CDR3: CASSPEPYEQYF. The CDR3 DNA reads TGTGCCAGCAGCCCCGAGCCCTACGAGCAGTACTTC.

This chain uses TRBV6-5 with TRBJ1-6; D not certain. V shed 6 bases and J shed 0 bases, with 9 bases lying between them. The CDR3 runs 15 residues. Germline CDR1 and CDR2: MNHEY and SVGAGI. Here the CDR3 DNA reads TGTGCCAGCAGGAGCCCGAGCTCCTATAATTCACCCCTCCACTTT. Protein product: CASRSPSSYNSPLHF.

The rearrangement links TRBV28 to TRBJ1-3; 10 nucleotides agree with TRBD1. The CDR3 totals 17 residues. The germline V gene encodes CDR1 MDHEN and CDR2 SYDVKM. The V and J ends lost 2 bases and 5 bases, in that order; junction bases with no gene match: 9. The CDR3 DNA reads TGTGCCAGCAGTTTAGGAGGACAGGGGGACAGAAGAAACACCATATATTTT. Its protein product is CASSLGGQGDRRNTIYF.

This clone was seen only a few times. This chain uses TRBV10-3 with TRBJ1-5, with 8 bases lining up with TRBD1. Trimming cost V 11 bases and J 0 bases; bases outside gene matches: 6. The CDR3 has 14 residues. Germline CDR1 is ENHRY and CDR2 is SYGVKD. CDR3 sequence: CASGQGISNQPQHF. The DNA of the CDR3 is TGTGCCTCCGGACAGGGAATTAGCAATCAGCCCCAGCATTTT.

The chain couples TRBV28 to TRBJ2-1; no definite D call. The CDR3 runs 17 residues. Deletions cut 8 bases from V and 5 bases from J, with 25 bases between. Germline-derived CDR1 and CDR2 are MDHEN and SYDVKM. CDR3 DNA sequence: TGTGCCAGCCCCCCCCCGAGGCCCGCCGGTCGTGACAATGAGCAGTTCTTC. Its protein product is CASPPPRPAGRDNEQFF. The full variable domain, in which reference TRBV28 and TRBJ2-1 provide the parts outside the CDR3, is DVKVTQSSRYLVKRTGEKVFLECVQDMDHENMFWYRQDPGLGLRLIYFSYDVKMKEKGDIPEGYSVSREKKERFSLILESASTNQTSMYLCASPPPRPAGRDNEQFFGPGTRLTVL.

CDR3 region: CASSPPGQGREQYF. CDR3 bases: TGTGCCAGCAGCCCTCCGGGACAGGGGAGGGAGCAGTACTTC. J is TRBJ2-7 and V is TRBV6-2 or TRBV6-3; 10 bases line up with TRBD1. J was trimmed by 7 bases and V by 6 bases; bases with no gene match: 9. In germline, CDR1 is MNHEY, CDR2 SVGEGT. The CDR3 is made up of 14 amino acids.

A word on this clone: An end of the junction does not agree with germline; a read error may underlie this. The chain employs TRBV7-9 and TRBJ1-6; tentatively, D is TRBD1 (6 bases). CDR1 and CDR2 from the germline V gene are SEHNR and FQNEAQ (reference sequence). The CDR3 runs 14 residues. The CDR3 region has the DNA TGTGCCAGCAGCTCGACAGGTGGGAGTTCAGCCCTCCACTTT. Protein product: CASSSTGGSSALHF.

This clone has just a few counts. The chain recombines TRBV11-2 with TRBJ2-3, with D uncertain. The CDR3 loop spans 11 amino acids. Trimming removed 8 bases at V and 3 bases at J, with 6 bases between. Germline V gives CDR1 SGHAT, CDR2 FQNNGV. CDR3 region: CASGETDTQYF. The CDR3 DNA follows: TGTGCCAGCGGAGAGACAGATACGCAGTATTTT.

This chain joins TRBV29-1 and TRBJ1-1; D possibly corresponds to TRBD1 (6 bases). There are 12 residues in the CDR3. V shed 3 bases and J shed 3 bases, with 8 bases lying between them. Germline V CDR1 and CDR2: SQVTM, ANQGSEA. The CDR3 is CSVDWTDTEAFF. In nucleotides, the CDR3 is TGCAGCGTTGACTGGACAGACACTGAAGCTTTCTTT.

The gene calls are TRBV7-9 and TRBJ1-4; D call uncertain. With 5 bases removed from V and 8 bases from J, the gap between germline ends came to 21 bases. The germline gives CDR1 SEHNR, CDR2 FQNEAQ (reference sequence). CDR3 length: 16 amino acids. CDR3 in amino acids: CASSRSIGRMEEKLFF. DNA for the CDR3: TGTGCCAGCAGCCGGTCAATCGGCAGGATGGAAGAAAAACTGTTTTTT. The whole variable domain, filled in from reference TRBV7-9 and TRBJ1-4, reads DTGVSQNPRHKITKRGQNVTFRCDPISEHNRLYWYRQTLGQGPEFLTYFQNEAQLEKSRLLSDRFSAERPKGSFSTLEIQRTEQGDSAMYLCASSRSIGRMEEKLFFGSGTQLSVL.